A single count supports the clone carrying this T cell receptor beta chain. This sample stems from a study of blood T cell repertoires in COVID-19. On the study more broadly: Sites across the United States, Italy and Spain contributed samples from acute and convalescent COVID-19. PBMCs, B-cell-depleted T cells, or T cells provided the cDNA or gDNA that made up the material.

CDR3 size: 13 residues. In germline, CDR1 is LNHDA, CDR2 SQIVND (reference sequence). V trimming: 5 bases; J trimming: 7 bases; junction bases outside the gene matches: 6. How the authors handled the data: Reference gene primer amplification yielded estimated nucleated cell counts. Only in-frame clones appear in the TCRdb table, and some are missing; sequencing was by immunoSEQ multiplex PCR. The V and J calls and clone size are taken from that table; D and trimming were inferred from the DNA. This table has some 200,000 clones, less than 90% appearing once. This receptor was obtained from a man in his 70s with acute or convalescent COVID-19. The chain employs TRBV19 and TRBJ2-5; TRBD1 matches at 8 bases. Input material: peripheral blood. CDR3 bases: TGTGCCAGTAGTCGACAGGGGTCCGGGACCCAGTACTTC. This encodes CASSRQGSGTQYF.